The 10 T cell receptor beta chains below were found in one sample sequenced in a study of cytomegalovirus exposure and HLA in healthy donors. PCR used 60 Vbeta primers and 13 Jbeta primers. TCRdb's copy holds only in-frame clones and misses some; the assay was immunoSEQ multiplex PCR. The sample lists 70,000 to 95,000 clones; around 75% were seen once. The sample comprised PBMCs. These receptors were obtained from a woman between 40 and 50 years old in good health and CMV-seropositive.

The V call is TRBV5-1, the J call TRBJ2-5; tentatively, D is TRBD2 (6 bases). CDR3 length equals 14 residues. V lost 7 bases to trimming and J lost 2 bases, with 15 bases between them. In germline, CDR1 is SGHRS, CDR2 YFSETQ. CDR3 nucleotide sequence: TGCGCCAGCTTTAATGGCGGGGCACAAGAGACCCAGTACTTC. As protein: CASFNGGAQETQYF. The whole variable domain, filled in from reference TRBV5-1 and TRBJ2-5, reads KAGVTQTPRYLIKTRGQQVTLSCSPISGHRSVSWYQQTPGQGLQFLFEYFSETQRNKGNFPGRFSGRQFSNSRSEMNVSTLELGDSALYLCASFNGGAQETQYFGPGTRLLVL.

The genes are TRBV7-3 and TRBJ2-2; 14 bases map to TRBD2. The V and J ends lost 5 bases and 4 bases, in that order; junction bases with no gene match: 18. Germline CDR1 and CDR2: SGHTA and FQGTGA. The CDR3 is 21 residues long. The CDR3 spells CASSLLGGLAGAREGTGELFF. CDR3 DNA sequence: TGTGCCAGCAGCCTTCTGGGGGGACTAGCGGGAGCCCGCGAGGGCACCGGGGAGCTGTTTTTT.

This sequence joins TRBV30 and TRBJ2-6; D might be TRBD1 (6 bases). Germline V gene lookup returns CDR1 GTSNPN and CDR2 SVGIG (reference sequence). This CDR3 has 17 residues. The ends were cut back, 4 bases at V and 1 base at J, with 17 bases in the middle. CDR3 DNA: TGTGCCTGGACCTGGGGACACCTCGTGTCTGGGGCCAACGTCCTGACTTTC. This encodes CAWTWGHLVSGANVLTF.

The chain joins TRBV28 to TRBJ2-7, with 7 positions matching TRBD2. Per the germline V gene, CDR1 is MDHEN and CDR2 is SYDVKM. This CDR3 has 16 residues. V shed 7 bases and J 0 bases; nucleotides not matched to a gene: 12. This chain's CDR3 is CASTPGGGLSSYEQYF. The CDR3 DNA reads as TGTGCCAGCACCCCGGGGGGAGGGCTGAGCTCCTACGAGCAGTACTTC.

J is TRBJ2-7 and V is TRBV11-2, with D possibly TRBD2 on 5 matching bases. V was shortened by 1 base and J by 0 bases, with 10 bases between the two germline ends. Germline CDR1 SGHAT, CDR2 FQNNGV. The CDR3 has 15 residues. Here the CDR3 reads CASSLGTQISYEQYF. CDR3 nucleotides: TGTGCCAGCAGCTTAGGGACTCAAATCTCCTACGAGCAGTACTTC.

V usage is TRBV27 and J usage is TRBJ1-2, with D unclear. CDR3 length: 14 amino acids. Per the germline V gene, CDR1 is MNHEY and CDR2 is SMNVEV (reference sequence). Trimming took 6 bases from V and 4 from J, leaving 15 bases between them. This CDR3 reads CASRSRGLAYGYTF. The CDR3 nucleotides read TGTGCCAGCAGGAGCCGCGGTCTGGCCTATGGCTACACCTTC.

J is TRBJ2-2 and V is TRBV6-5, with D maybe TRBD2 (5 bases). V lost 6 bases and J 8 bases, leaving 10 bases between the germline ends. The CDR3 loop spans 12 amino acids. Germline V CDR1 and CDR2: MNHEY, SVGAGI. This CDR3 reads CASSDRGGELFF. The CDR3 coding sequence is TGTGCCAGCAGCGACCGGGGAGGGGAGCTGTTTTTT.

The genes are TRBV2 and TRBJ2-1; D gene ambiguous. This CDR3 contains 18 residues. Deletions cut 5 bases from V and 0 bases from J, with 20 bases between. The germline gives CDR1 SNHLY, CDR2 FYNNEI. The CDR3 DNA reads as TGTGCCAGCAGTATCCACTTTTCCGACACGGTCTCCTACAATGAGCAGTTCTTC. This codes for CASSIHFSDTVSYNEQFF.

The chain has TRBV18 and TRBJ1-5; possible D gene TRBD1, 6 bases. V lost 3 bases to trimming and J lost 5 bases, with 8 bases between them. The length of the CDR3 is 13 residues. Germline V gene data show CDR1 as KGHSH and CDR2 as LQKENI. The CDR3 loop reads CASSPDSYQPQHF. CDR3 nucleotide sequence: TGTGCCAGCTCACCGGACAGTTATCAGCCCCAGCATTTT.

This clone was detected only a few times. The chain joins TRBV10-3 to TRBJ1-1; D call uncertain. The CDR3 totals 13 residues. V lost 7 bases and J 3 bases, leaving 12 bases between the germline ends. In germline, CDR1 is ENHRY, CDR2 SYGVKD. This CDR3 reads CAITRDWDTEAFF. The CDR3 DNA reads TGTGCCATCACGAGGGATTGGGACACTGAAGCTTTCTTT.